A single T cell receptor (beta chain) is shown here with its context. What it binds is unknown. Germline is not matched at one junction end, which may reflect a read error. The sample has other DNA sequences that encode this CDR3 too. Each of the donors was a healthy bone marrow donor. These data belong to a study of cytomegalovirus exposure and HLA in healthy donors. Study-level information: Caucasian-associated ancestry cluster membership applied to around 80% of 300 to 450 genotyped donors.

The CDR3 consists of 15 residues. CDR1 KGHSH and CDR2 LQKENI come from the germline V gene. Study results and caveats: There were 160 or so TCR beta chains listed as cytomegalovirus-associated. It was taken for granted in presence/absence analyses that sequencing depth across donors was roughly uniform.

Primers: 60 Vbeta forward and 13 Jbeta reverse. The assay was immunoSEQ multiplex PCR, and TCRdb's table has in-frame clones only and misses some. The repertoire holds about 150,000 clones, approximately 80% seen once, with under 15% in the top ten. The sample was PBMCs. The chain has TRBV18 and TRBJ2-3, with TRBD2 matching over 11 bases. This TCR came from a woman between 40 and 55 years old in good health and CMV-seronegative. The CDR3 DNA sequence: TGCGCCAGCTCACCACCGACTAGCGGGGAAGATACGCAGTATTTT. It translates to CASSPPTSGEDTQYF.